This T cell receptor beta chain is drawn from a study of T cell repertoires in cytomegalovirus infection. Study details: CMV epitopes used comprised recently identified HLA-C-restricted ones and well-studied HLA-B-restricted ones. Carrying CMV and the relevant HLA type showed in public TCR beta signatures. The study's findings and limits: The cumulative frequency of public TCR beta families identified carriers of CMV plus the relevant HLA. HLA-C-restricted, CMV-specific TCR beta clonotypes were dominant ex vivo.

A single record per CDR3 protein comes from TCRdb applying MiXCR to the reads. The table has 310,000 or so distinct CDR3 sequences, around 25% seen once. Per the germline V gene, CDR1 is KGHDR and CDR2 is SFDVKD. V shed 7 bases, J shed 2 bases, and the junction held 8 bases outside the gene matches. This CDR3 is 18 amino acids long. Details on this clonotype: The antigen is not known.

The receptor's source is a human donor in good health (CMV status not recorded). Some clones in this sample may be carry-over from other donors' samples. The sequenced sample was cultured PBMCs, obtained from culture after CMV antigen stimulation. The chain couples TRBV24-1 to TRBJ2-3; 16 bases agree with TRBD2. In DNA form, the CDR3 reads TGTGCCACCAGCGGGACTAGCGGGAGGGCCGGACACACAGATACGCAGTATTTT. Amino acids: CATSGTSGRAGHTDTQYF.